This is a list of T cell receptor beta chains from one sample in a study of shared clonotypes between healthy human individuals. Profiled with immunoSEQ multiplex PCR; TCRdb holds only in-frame clones, not every one. The sample shows some 2.1 million clones, about 95% of them seen only once. Sequencing used naive CD8+ T cells sorted from blood. The receptors stem from a man between 18 and 29 years old in good health. The CDR3 runs from the conserved cysteine through the conserved F or W. The D gene is left open where the match is weak. Expanded clones get a size class; other rows say once, few or many, or leave the size out.

clone_size,d_call,j_call,v_call,cdr3_aa,cdr3_nt
.,.,TRBJ2-3,TRBV4-1,CASRRLVGGDTDTQYF,TGCGCCAGCAGGCGTCTAGTCGGCGGCGACACAGATACGCAGTATTTT
.,.,TRBJ2-5,TRBV6-5,CASTYGLGEQETQYF,TGTGCCAGCACTTACGGACTCGGGGAACAAGAGACCCAGTACTTC
.,TRBD2,TRBJ2-1,TRBV13,CASSVGLAGESYNEQFF,TGTGCCAGCAGCGTGGGACTAGCGGGGGAGTCCTACAATGAGCAGTTCTTC
.,.,TRBJ2-5,TRBV11-2,CASSLVLQGQETQYF,TGTGCCAGCAGCTTAGTGCTACAGGGCCAGGAGACCCAGTACTTC
.,.,TRBJ2-7,TRBV7-9,CASSFLASLGKEQYF,TGTGCCAGCAGCTTCTTAGCTTCCCTCGGAAAGGAGCAGTACTTC
once,TRBD1,TRBJ2-7,TRBV7-9,CASSLVLSGTGVGEQYF,TGTGCCAGCAGCTTAGTTCTTTCCGGGACAGGGGTGGGGGAGCAGTACTTC
.,.,TRBJ2-7,TRBV7-9,CASSTRDEGFTYEQYF,TGTGCCAGCAGCACGCGGGACGAAGGATTCACCTACGAGCAGTACTTC
.,.,TRBJ2-3,TRBV7-2,CASSRPSVDWARTDTQYF,TGTGCCAGCAGCCGTCCTTCGGTGGACTGGGCTCGCACAGATACGCAGTATTTT
.,.,TRBJ1-3,TRBV11-3,CASSLDGTSGNTIYF,TGTGCCAGCAGCTTAGACGGGACATCTGGAAACACCATATATTTT
.,TRBD1,TRBJ1-2,TRBV9,CASSPWTGGVDGYTF,TGTGCCAGCAGCCCTTGGACAGGGGGAGTGGATGGCTACACCTTC
.,TRBD1,TRBJ2-5,TRBV2,CASSTGVRQETQYF,TGTGCCAGCAGTACAGGGGTGAGACAAGAGACCCAGTACTTC
.,TRBD1,TRBJ2-7,TRBV27,CASSLARVTGGTYEQYF,TGTGCCAGCAGTTTAGCCCGAGTGACAGGGGGGACCTACGAGCAGTACTTC
.,.,TRBJ2-1,TRBV2,CASSSDDNEQFF,TGTGCCAGCAGTTCCGACGACAATGAGCAGTTCTTC
.,TRBD2,TRBJ2-2,TRBV5-4,CASSLATSGATGELFF,TGTGCCAGCAGCTTGGCGACTAGCGGAGCAACCGGGGAGCTGTTTTTT
.,.,TRBJ1-5,TRBV6-5,CASSYVGADQPQHF,TGTGCCAGCAGTTACGTGGGGGCCGATCAGCCCCAGCATTTT
.,.,TRBJ2-1,TRBV15,CATSSYGVGSYNEQFF,TGTGCCACCAGCAGCTACGGAGTGGGCTCCTACAATGAGCAGTTCTTC
.,TRBD2,TRBJ2-3,TRBV5-3,CAKHSGGGDTQYF,TGTGCCAAGCATAGCGGGGGCGGAGATACGCAGTATTTT
.,.,TRBJ2-5,TRBV27,CASSLTGNQETQYF,TGTGCCAGCAGTTTAACAGGGAACCAAGAGACCCAGTACTTC
.,.,TRBJ2-3,TRBV5-4,CASSLTPADTQYF,TGTGCCAGCAGCTTGACCCCGGCGGATACGCAGTATTTT
.,TRBD2,TRBJ2-1,TRBV4-3,CASSQLLAGGDEQFF,TGCGCCAGCAGCCAACTACTAGCGGGAGGGGATGAGCAGTTCTTC
.,TRBD2,TRBJ2-1,TRBV16,CASSQNRLADNEQFF,TGTGCCAGCAGCCAAAATAGACTAGCGGACAATGAGCAGTTCTTC
.,TRBD1,TRBJ1-3,TRBV18,CASSPGGTGKYFGNTIYF,TGTGCCAGCTCACCAGGCGGGACAGGGAAATATTTTGGAAACACCATATATTTT
.,.,TRBJ2-1,TRBV5-6,CASSPHFPALSDNEQFF,TGTGCCAGCAGCCCCCATTTTCCGGCTCTAAGTGACAATGAGCAGTTCTTC
.,TRBD2,TRBJ2-7,TRBV4-1,CASSQEVAGGPREQYF,TGCGCCAGCAGCCAAGAGGTAGCGGGAGGGCCGCGGGAGCAGTACTTC
.,.,TRBJ1-3,TRBV5-5,CASSFSWRALDSGNTIYF,TGTGCCAGCAGCTTCAGTTGGCGGGCCTTAGACTCTGGAAACACCATATATTTT
once,.,TRBJ2-7,TRBV19,CASSPYSGTYEQYF,TGTGCCAGTAGTCCATACTCCGGGACCTACGAGCAGTACTTC
.,TRBD2,TRBJ2-1,TRBV6-6,CASSYGTSGVYNEQFF,TGTGCCAGCAGTTACGGTACTAGCGGGGTGTACAATGAGCAGTTCTTC
.,TRBD1,TRBJ2-3,TRBV6-5,CASSYLGQGLDTQYF,TGTGCCAGCAGTTACCTGGGACAGGGGCTGGATACGCAGTATTTT
.,.,TRBJ2-2,TRBV4-3,CASSFGSSGELFF,TGCGCCAGCAGCTTTGGGAGTAGTGGGGAGCTGTTTTTT
once,.,TRBJ2-7,TRBV7-6,CASSLEHAYEQYF,TGTGCCAGCAGCTTAGAACACGCCTACGAGCAGTACTTC
.,TRBD1,TRBJ1-6,TRBV5-4,CASSRQGANSPLHF,TGTGCCAGCAGCCGACAGGGGGCCAATTCACCCCTCCACTTT
.,.,TRBJ2-7,TRBV5-4,CASSHGTGDYEQYF,TGTGCCAGCAGTCACGGGACGGGGGACTACGAGCAGTACTTC
.,TRBD1,TRBJ1-4,TRBV28,CASSSPGQGWEKLFF,TGTGCCAGCAGTTCCCCGGGACAGGGGTGGGAAAAACTGTTTTTT
.,.,TRBJ1-1,TRBV19,CASSIAHLNTEAFF,TGTGCCAGTAGTATAGCGCACTTGAACACTGAAGCTTTCTTT
.,.,TRBJ1-4,TRBV18,CASSPDPGEKLFF,TGTGCCAGCTCACCGGACCCTGGGGAAAAACTGTTTTTT
.,.,TRBJ1-2,TRBV4-1,CASSQELSEFYYGYTF,TGCGCCAGCAGCCAAGAACTGTCCGAGTTCTACTATGGCTACACCTTC
.,.,TRBJ1-2,TRBV7-9,CASSLVSLPYGYTF,TGTGCCAGCAGCTTAGTGAGCCTCCCCTATGGCTACACCTTC